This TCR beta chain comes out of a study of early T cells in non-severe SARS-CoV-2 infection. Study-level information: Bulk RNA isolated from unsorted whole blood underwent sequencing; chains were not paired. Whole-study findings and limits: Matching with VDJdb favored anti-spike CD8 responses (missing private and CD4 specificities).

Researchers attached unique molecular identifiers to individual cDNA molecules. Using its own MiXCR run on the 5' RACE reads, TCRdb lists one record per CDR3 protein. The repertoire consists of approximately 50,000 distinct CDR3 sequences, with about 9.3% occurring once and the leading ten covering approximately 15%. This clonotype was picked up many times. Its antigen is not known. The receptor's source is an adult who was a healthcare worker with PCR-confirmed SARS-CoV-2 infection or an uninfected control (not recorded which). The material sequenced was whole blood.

This CDR3 is CASSYETGGIKNTEAFF. Here the CDR3 DNA reads TGTGCCAGCAGTTATGAGACCGGGGGGATCAAGAACACTGAAGCTTTCTTT. This sequence joins TRBV6-2 or TRBV6-3 and TRBJ1-1; perhaps TRBD1 as D (5 bases). Germline lookup yields CDR1 MNHEY and CDR2 SVGEGT. The CDR3 runs 17 residues. The ends were cut back, 3 bases at V and 1 base at J, with 18 bases in the middle.